A single sample is the source of the 5 T cell receptor beta chains below, sequenced in a study of PD-L1 blockade in urothelial cancer. Method: immunoSEQ multiplex PCR; TCRdb's copy keeps in-frame clones and lacks some. In the table there are fewer than 90,000 clones, around 93% of which are singletons. Time point meaning: peripheral blood 6 weeks after treatment start. The input for sequencing was PBMCs, taken around atezolizumab (anti-PD-L1) treatment. The source of these receptors is a woman of 80 years or more with urothelial cancer.

The chain is built from TRBV5-1 and TRBJ1-1, with 7 bases fitting TRBD1. Germline V lookup: CDR1 SGHRS, CDR2 YFSETQ. V lost 3 bases and J lost 1; bases outside the gene matches: 6. The CDR3 consists of 15 residues. CDR3 protein: CASSWTQGKNTEAFF. CDR3 nucleotides: TGCGCCAGCAGCTGGACACAGGGGAAGAACACTGAAGCTTTCTTT.

The chain couples TRBV6-1 to TRBJ1-1; 9 nucleotides align to TRBD1. The germline V gene encodes CDR1 MNHNS and CDR2 SASEGT. Unmatched junction bases numbered 4, after V lost 4 bases and J lost 7 bases. This CDR3 has 13 amino acids. CDR3 in amino acids: CASSAWDRVEAFF. The DNA of the CDR3 is TGTGCCAGCAGTGCCTGGGACAGGGTTGAAGCTTTCTTT.

This chain joins TRBV9 and TRBJ2-2, with 11 nucleotides matching TRBD2. Germline V lookup: CDR1 SGDLS, CDR2 YYNGEE. V lost 4 bases and J lost 7; bases outside the gene matches: 12. This CDR3 spans 17 amino acids. CDR3 DNA sequence: TGTGCCAGCAGCCCGAGAACTAGCGGGAGACGCATCGGGGAGCTGTTTTTT. Protein sequence: CASSPRTSGRRIGELFF.

J is TRBJ2-1 and V is TRBV9; 7 bases match TRBD2. This CDR3 is 16 amino acids long. After removal of 0 bases from V and 4 bases from J, the junction contained 7 bases not matched to a gene. Germline values: CDR1 SGDLS, CDR2 YYNGEE. This CDR3 is CASSVAPLAVYNEQFF. CDR3 DNA sequence: TGTGCCAGCAGCGTAGCACCCCTAGCGGTGTACAATGAGCAGTTCTTC.

This clone has more than one count but fewer than ten. V gene TRBV14 combines with J gene TRBJ1-1; 9 bases match TRBD1. CDR1 and CDR2 (germline): SGHDN, FVKESK. CDR3 length: 14 amino acids. V lost 4 bases and J lost 1; bases outside the gene matches: 1. The CDR3 loop reads CASSRGQGNTEAFF. The DNA for the CDR3 is TGTGCCAGCAGCCGGGGACAGGGGAACACTGAAGCTTTCTTT.